This T cell receptor beta chain was recorded in a study of CD8 T cells in Susac syndrome. Trimming took off 3 bases at V and 2 bases at J, with 10 bases between the two ends. The CDR3 has 14 amino acids. Looked up from germline, CDR1 is SGHNT and CDR2 is YYREEE (reference sequence). This clonotype was recorded only once. RNA totalling about 0.5 to 1 ug underwent reverse transcription with random hexamers. Amplification of TCR beta CDR3 used immunoSEQ multiplex PCR across 54 Vbeta and 13 Jbeta. MiXCR was run by TCRdb on the immunoSEQ multiplex PCR reads, yielding one entry per CDR3 protein. The table includes roughly 150,000 distinct CDR3 sequences, roughly 95% detected once.

Sequencing was performed on CD4+ T cells from PBMCs. The sequence came from a human donor with multiple sclerosis. V usage is TRBV5-4 and J usage is TRBJ2-3; D not resolved. CDR3 in amino acids: CASSSPTDTDTQYF. The CDR3 nucleotides read TGTGCCAGCAGCTCCCCAACGGACACAGATACGCAGTATTTT.